The 29 T cell receptor beta chains below come from one sample, sequenced in a study of blood T cell repertoires in COVID-19 (dated by TCRdb to about 2020). Library preparation was by the immunoSEQ multiplex PCR assay. In TCRdb, the immuneACCESS table is reduced to in-frame sequences with V and J assigned. These tables do not hold every clone; where another copy was compared, an unresolved V gene accounts for under half, and the others remain unexplained. The table for this sample lists 95,000 to 150,000 clones; just under 80% of them were counted only once. The ten largest clones take up 15% to 20% of the sample. Sequencing was carried out using peripheral blood. The receptors here all came from a man aged 55-75 years with active or convalescent COVID-19.

The V and J genes are TRBV30 and TRBJ1-6, with 9 bases identical to TRBD1. Germline V gives CDR1 GTSNPN, CDR2 SVGIG (reference sequence). V gave up 3 bases and J gave up 7 bases; unmatched junction bases: 7. The CDR3 sequence is 15 residues long. CDR3 bases: TGTGCCTGGAGGAACAGGGGGCGAGGAAATTCACCCCTCCACTTT. Its translation: CAWRNRGRGNSPLHF. Variable domain in full (rest from reference TRBV30 and TRBJ1-6): SQTIHQWPATLVQPVGSPLSLECTVEGTSNPNLYWYRQAAGRGLQLLFYSVGIGQISSEVPQNLSASRPQDRQFILSSKKLLLSDSGFYLCAWRNRGRGNSPLHFGNGTRLTVT.

This chain joins TRBV12-3 or TRBV12-4 and TRBJ1-4; TRBD1 matches 7 bases. V shed 8 bases, J shed 7 bases, and the junction held 7 bases outside the gene matches. The CDR3 is 13 residues long. The CDR3 sequence: CASHRDSSEKLFF. The CDR3 DNA is TGTGCCAGCCACCGGGACAGCAGTGAAAAACTGTTTTTT.

The table lists this clone with a count of one. The V and J genes are TRBV5-1 and TRBJ2-5; TRBD1 matches 7 bases. This CDR3 is 15 amino acids long. From germline, CDR1 is SGHRS and CDR2 YFSETQ. Trimming at V came to 2 bases and at J to 4 bases, leaving 8 bases not matched to a gene. CDR3 protein: CASSFITGVGETQYF. The DNA of the CDR3 is TGCGCCAGCAGCTTCATTACAGGGGTAGGAGAGACCCAGTACTTC.

The chain has TRBV20-1 and TRBJ2-7; 7 bases line up with TRBD2. Unmatched junction bases numbered 3, after V lost 5 bases and J lost 5 bases. CDR1 is DFQATT and CDR2 is SNEGSKA in the germline V gene (reference sequence). This CDR3 has 11 residues. CDR3 DNA sequence: TGCAGTGCTCGACTAGCCCACGAGCAGTACTTC. This translates into CSARLAHEQYF.

The chain combines TRBV4-3 with TRBJ2-3, with 9 nucleotides matching TRBD2. The CDR3 consists of 16 residues. In germline, CDR1 is LGHNA, CDR2 YSLEER. Trimming took 0 bases from V and 12 from J; bases not matched to a gene: 13. The CDR3, as DNA: TGCGCCAGCAGCCAAGATAGGCAGGCGGGAGGGCTTAGACAGTATTTT. Protein: CASSQDRQAGGLRQYF.

The rearrangement uses TRBV19 and TRBJ1-5; TRBD1 might be the D (5 bases). Germline V CDR1 and CDR2: LNHDA, SQIVND (reference sequence). CDR3 length equals 12 residues. The V end was cut by 4 bases, the J end by 9 bases, with 10 bases between. The CDR3, as DNA: TGTGCCAGTAGTAACCGCGGGGGGCCCCAGCATTTT. Translated: CASSNRGGPQHF.

This chain connects TRBV9 to TRBJ1-2; 9 bases align to TRBD1. This CDR3 spans 17 amino acids. The germline CDR1 and CDR2 sequences are SGDLS and YYNGEE. Trimming at V came to 3 bases and at J to 7 bases, leaving 16 bases not matched to a gene. CDR3 coding DNA: TGTGCCAGCAGCGGTGGGGTGACAGGGGGGTTTTTAGGTGGCTACACCTTC. Its protein is CASSGGVTGGFLGGYTF.

The V and J genes are TRBV28 and TRBJ2-1, with 12 bases lining up with TRBD2. This CDR3 comprises 14 residues. From germline, CDR1 is MDHEN and CDR2 SYDVKM. With V trimmed by 6 bases and J by 4 bases, 1 base remained unmatched. The CDR3 sequence: CASRLAGGYNEQFF. The CDR3 nucleotides are TGTGCCAGCAGGCTAGCGGGAGGGTACAATGAGCAGTTCTTC.

This chain uses TRBV2 with TRBJ2-3; 7 positions agree with TRBD2. V was clipped by 2 bases and J by 9 bases; unmatched bases: 8. Germline values: CDR1 SNHLY, CDR2 FYNNEI. The CDR3 consists of 14 residues. This CDR3 reads CASSESVGRTTQYF. The CDR3 DNA sequence: TGTGCCAGCAGTGAATCTGTCGGGAGGACGACGCAGTATTTT.

The chain is built from TRBV5-4 and TRBJ2-5, with D perhaps matching TRBD1 (6 bases). The CDR3 is 14 amino acids. Per germline, CDR1 SGHNT and CDR2 YYREEE (reference sequence). Trimming took off 0 bases at V and 2 bases at J, with 8 bases between the two ends. The CDR3 loop reads CASSLAGVQETQYF. The DNA for the CDR3 is TGTGCCAGCAGCTTGGCAGGGGTACAAGAGACCCAGTACTTC.

The chain links TRBV12-3 or TRBV12-4 to TRBJ2-7, with unresolved D. CDR3 size: 11 residues. The germline V and J ends were trimmed by 5 bases and 1 base, with 3 bases remaining between them. The CDR3: CASSVSYEQYF. For the CDR3, the DNA is TGTGCCAGCAGTGTATCCTACGAGCAGTACTTC.

The chain links TRBV23-1 to TRBJ2-7; D unresolved. TRBV23-1 is identified as an open reading frame with a role that is uncertain. V lost 1 base and J lost 3, with 16 bases in between. CDR3 size: 16 residues. The CDR3 region has the DNA TGCGCCAGCAGTCAATTTGGGCAGTCCCTTCACTACGAGCAGTACTTC. Its translation: CASSQFGQSLHYEQYF.

A single count supports this clone. This chain uses TRBV18 with TRBJ1-1; D possibly corresponds to TRBD1 (6 bases). Germline CDR1 KGHSH, CDR2 LQKENI. V gave up 6 bases and J gave up 3 bases, with 20 bases separating them. The CDR3 covers 16 residues. For the CDR3, the DNA is TGTGCCAGCTCCAGCGGGGCAGGGGTTGGTTACACTGAAGCTTTCTTT. Residues: CASSSGAGVGYTEAFF.

CDR3 coding DNA: TGTGCCAGTAGTATAGAGGGGACTAGCGGGTCCTACGAGCAGTACTTC. Translated, it gives CASSIEGTSGSYEQYF. The J gene is TRBJ2-7, the V gene TRBV19; 12 bases line up with TRBD2. This CDR3 has 16 residues. The germline CDR1 and CDR2 sequences are LNHDA and SQIVND (reference sequence). V gave up 0 bases and J gave up 1 base; unmatched junction bases: 1.

The chain is built from TRBV18 and TRBJ2-1; D unclear. The CDR3 covers 13 residues. Trimming took 2 bases from V and 4 from J, leaving 6 bases between them. Germline lookup yields CDR1 KGHSH and CDR2 LQKENI. The CDR3 DNA follows: TGTGCCAGCTCACCAGCGAGGTACAATGAGCAGTTCTTC. It translates to CASSPARYNEQFF.

This clone was counted once. The genes are TRBV19 and TRBJ1-4; tentatively, D is TRBD1 (6 bases). Looked up from germline, CDR1 is LNHDA and CDR2 is SQIVND (reference sequence). The ends were cut back, 4 bases at V and 4 bases at J, with 25 bases in the middle. The CDR3 length is 19 residues. The CDR3 reads CASSSLWLERGGFNEKLFF. For the CDR3, the DNA is TGTGCCAGTAGTAGTCTCTGGCTGGAGAGAGGGGGTTTTAATGAAAAACTGTTTTTT.

This sequence joins TRBV4-2 and TRBJ2-5, with D tentatively TRBD1 (5 bases). The CDR3 loop spans 16 amino acids. Trimming left V 3 bases short and J 0 bases short, with 14 bases between. From germline, CDR1 is LGHNA and CDR2 YNFKEQ. The CDR3 DNA follows: TGTGCCAGCAGCCATTGGGCTGCGGACAACCAAGAGACCCAGTACTTC. Its protein product is CASSHWAADNQETQYF.

V gene TRBV7-9 combines with J gene TRBJ2-7; no definite D call. Between the trimmed V and J ends, which lost 8 bases and 3 bases, there was a span of 8 bases. The CDR3 covers 11 residues. Germline assignment: CDR1 SEHNR and CDR2 FQNEAQ (reference sequence). The CDR3, as DNA: TGTGCCAGCGAGGAAAACTACGAGCAGTACTTC. It codes for CASEENYEQYF.

In DNA, the CDR3 is TGTGCCGGGAGCGGGAGGGCGAGTTCAGATACGCAGTATTTT. Translating gives CAGSGRASSDTQYF. The genes are TRBV21-1 and TRBJ2-3; TRBD2 reflects the table's D call only, with no check against the DNA. TRBV21-1 counts as a pseudogene. This CDR3 region has 14 residues.

V is TRBV5-4 and J is TRBJ2-3, with D unclear. Per germline, CDR1 SGHNT and CDR2 YYREEE (reference sequence). Trimming took 4 bases from V and 0 from J, leaving 15 bases between them. The CDR3 loop spans 16 amino acids. CDR3 in amino acids: CASSPQTVRSTDTQYF. DNA for the CDR3: TGTGCCAGCAGCCCCCAAACGGTCCGAAGCACAGATACGCAGTATTTT.

This clone was observed a single time. The chain has TRBV27 and TRBJ2-3; 10 positions agree with TRBD2. The CDR3 has 19 residues. The germline gives CDR1 MNHEY, CDR2 SMNVEV (reference sequence). V lost 3 bases to trimming and J lost 1 base; unmatched junction nucleotides: 13. The CDR3 DNA reads as TGTGCCAGCAGTTTGTACTCTAGCGGGAGCAGTTGGGGCACAGATACGCAGTATTTT. Translating it yields CASSLYSSGSSWGTDTQYF.

V gene TRBV2 combines with J gene TRBJ2-2, with a weak D call TRBD1 (5 bases). Trimming took off 5 bases at V and 4 bases at J, with 11 bases between the two ends. CDR3 length: 14 residues. Germline CDR1 is SNHLY and CDR2 is FYNNEI. CDR3: CASSLGVGTGELFF. The CDR3 bases are TGTGCCAGCAGTCTAGGGGTTGGCACCGGGGAGCTGTTTTTT.

V usage is TRBV5-4 and J usage is TRBJ2-5; 11 bases map to TRBD2. The V and J ends lost 4 bases and 7 bases, in that order; junction bases with no gene match: 12. This CDR3 contains 16 residues. Germline CDR1 reads SGHNT; CDR2 reads YYREEE (reference sequence). The CDR3 region is CASSPGGSGRARTQYF. CDR3 coding DNA: TGTGCCAGCAGCCCGGGGGGTAGCGGGAGGGCCAGGACCCAGTACTTC.

The count of this clone is one. The chain couples TRBV19 to TRBJ1-1; D might be TRBD1 (5 bases). The CDR3 runs 15 residues. Trimming pared 2 bases from V and 2 bases from J, leaving 12 bases between. Per the germline V gene, CDR1 is LNHDA and CDR2 is SQIVND (reference sequence). CDR3 loop: CASSILTALNTEAFF. CDR3 DNA sequence: TGTGCCAGTAGTATACTGACAGCCCTAAACACTGAAGCTTTCTTT.

The rearrangement links TRBV2 to TRBJ2-1; 8 bases map to TRBD2. The germline CDR1 and CDR2 sequences are SNHLY and FYNNEI. The CDR3 is 14 amino acids. V trimming: 6 bases; J trimming: 5 bases; junction bases outside the gene matches: 6. The CDR3 protein is CASRRGLGNNEQFF. DNA for the CDR3: TGTGCCAGCAGGAGGGGACTAGGAAACAATGAGCAGTTCTTC.

V is TRBV9 and J is TRBJ1-3; tentatively, D is TRBD1 (5 bases). The V gene's germline CDR1 is SGDLS and CDR2 YYNGEE. There are 15 residues in the CDR3. V gave up 3 bases and J gave up 4 bases, with 14 bases separating them. The CDR3 is CASSADGGVGNTIYF. CDR3 sequence (DNA): TGTGCCAGCAGCGCCGACGGGGGTGTGGGAAACACCATATATTTT. Using reference TRBV9 and TRBJ1-3 for the parts outside the CDR3, the full variable domain is DSGVTQTPKHLITATGQRVTLRCSPRSGDLSVYWYQQSLDQGLQFLIQYYNGEERAKGNILERFSAQQFPDLHSELNLSSLELGDSALYFCASSADGGVGNTIYFGEGSWLTVV.

This clone was counted a single time. The gene calls are TRBV11-2 and TRBJ2-7; TRBD2 is a possible D gene (5 bases). V lost 6 bases, J lost 6 bases, and 9 bases lay in between. There are 11 residues in the CDR3. CDR1 SGHAT and CDR2 FQNNGV come from the germline V gene. The CDR3, as DNA: TGTGCCAGCAGTACTAGGAGCGAGCAGTACTTC. It encodes CASSTRSEQYF. The full variable domain, rest sourced from reference TRBV11-2 and TRBJ2-7, is EAGVAQSPRYKIIEKRQSVAFWCNPISGHATLYWYQQILGQGPKLLIQFQNNGVVDDSQLPKDRFSAERLKGVDSTLKIQPAKLEDSAVYLCASSTRSEQYFGPGTRLTVT.

This clone came up a few times. The chain is built from TRBV20-1 and TRBJ2-7; TRBD2 matches at 10 bases. The CDR3 totals 14 residues. CDR1 and CDR2 from the germline V gene are DFQATT and SNEGSKA (reference sequence). V lost 3 bases, J lost 5 bases, and 7 bases stayed unmatched. The CDR3 coding sequence is TGCAGTGCTAGTCTAGCGGGAGATTCTCACGAGCAGTACTTC. Residues: CSASLAGDSHEQYF.

This clone was seen just once. The chain links TRBV11-2 to TRBJ2-7; D gene ambiguous. The CDR3 consists of 11 residues. CDR1 is SGHAT, CDR2 FQNNGV, per germline. V was clipped by 2 bases and J by 10 bases, with 9 bases between them. Written as DNA, the CDR3 is TGTGCCAGCAGCTTAACTCCCCTCCAGTACTTC. Residues: CASSLTPLQYF.